A selection of T cell receptor beta chains follows, all from one sample in a study of response to subunit inactivated influenza vaccine. TCRdb re-derived calls from the RT-PCR reads in MiXCR, one entry per CDR3 protein. The data show under 200,000 distinct CDR3 sequences, about 11% seen once. The sample here was CD8+ T cells sorted from PBMCs, taken 23 to 25 months after vaccination. The receptors were gathered from a man aged 45 to 75 who received an inactivated influenza vaccine. CDR3s include the opening cysteine and the closing phenylalanine or tryptophan. Each record gives: V gene, clone size, J gene, D gene, CDR3 DNA, CDR3 protein. The D gene is left open where the match is weak. A row's size may be missing; if present it is once, few, many or a size class.

v_call: TRBV20-1; clone_size: few; j_call: TRBJ2-4; d_call: -; cdr3_nt: TGCAGTGCTAGAACCCGCGGGGAGAGCCACATTCAGTACTTC; cdr3_aa: CSARTRGESHIQYF
v_call: TRBV11-2; clone_size: few; j_call: TRBJ2-3; d_call: -; cdr3_nt: TGTGCCAGCAGCTTAGAGGCAGGATCTAGCACAGATACGCAGTATTTT; cdr3_aa: CASSLEAGSSTDTQYF
v_call: TRBV14; clone_size: few; j_call: TRBJ2-7; d_call: TRBD1; cdr3_nt: TGTGCCAGCAGCCGAGGGACAGTACGCTACGAGCAGTACTTC; cdr3_aa: CASSRGTVRYEQYF
v_call: TRBV2; clone_size: -; j_call: TRBJ2-5; d_call: TRBD2; cdr3_nt: TGTGCCAGCAAAACTAGCGGGGAATTAAATGTACAAGAGACCCAGTACTTC; cdr3_aa: CASKTSGELNVQETQYF
v_call: TRBV28; clone_size: few; j_call: TRBJ2-3; d_call: TRBD2; cdr3_nt: TGTGCCAGCAGCGGACTAGCGGGGTCAGATACGCAGTATTTT; cdr3_aa: CASSGLAGSDTQYF
v_call: TRBV20-1; clone_size: many; j_call: TRBJ1-5; d_call: -; cdr3_nt: TGCAGTGCTAGAGATTTACAGACCAATCAGCCCCAGCATTTT; cdr3_aa: CSARDLQTNQPQHF
v_call: TRBV29-1; clone_size: many; j_call: TRBJ1-4; d_call: -; cdr3_nt: TGCAGCGTAAGACAGGCTGAAGTTAATGAAAAACTGTTTTTT; cdr3_aa: CSVRQAEVNEKLFF
v_call: TRBV2; clone_size: few; j_call: TRBJ2-1; d_call: -; cdr3_nt: TGTGCCAGCAGTGCGGGGAGTAGCTCCTACAATGAGCAGTTCTTC; cdr3_aa: CASSAGSSSYNEQFF
v_call: TRBV13; clone_size: -; j_call: TRBJ2-5; d_call: TRBD1; cdr3_nt: TGTGCCAGCAGCTATTGGACAGGGGAGATGATAGAGACCCAGTACTTC; cdr3_aa: CASSYWTGEMIETQYF
v_call: TRBV12-3/TRBV12-4; clone_size: -; j_call: TRBJ2-7; d_call: TRBD1; cdr3_nt: TGTGCCAGCAGTCGTCGGGACAGGGGGGACTACGAGCAGTACTTC; cdr3_aa: CASSRRDRGDYEQYF
v_call: TRBV28; clone_size: -; j_call: TRBJ2-1; d_call: -; cdr3_nt: TGTGCGGCGAGGGGGGGGACTGAGCAGTTCTTC; cdr3_aa: CAARGGTEQFF
v_call: TRBV12-3/TRBV12-4; clone_size: -; j_call: TRBJ1-2; d_call: -; cdr3_nt: TGTGCCAGCAGCTTCGGGGGAATCTATGGCTACACCTTC; cdr3_aa: CASSFGGIYGYTF
v_call: TRBV28; clone_size: many; j_call: TRBJ2-5; d_call: TRBD1; cdr3_nt: TGTGCCAGCAGTTCCAGACAGGGGAAAGAGACCCAGTACTTC; cdr3_aa: CASSSRQGKETQYF
v_call: TRBV13; clone_size: few; j_call: TRBJ2-3; d_call: TRBD2; cdr3_nt: TGTGCCAGCAGACCGACTAGCGGGGGCACAGATACGCAGTATTTT; cdr3_aa: CASRPTSGGTDTQYF
v_call: TRBV20-1; clone_size: few; j_call: TRBJ1-2; d_call: -; cdr3_nt: TGCAGTGCTAGGGAACCCTATGGCTACACCTTC; cdr3_aa: CSAREPYGYTF
v_call: TRBV6-5; clone_size: -; j_call: TRBJ2-1; d_call: -; cdr3_nt: TGTGCCAGCAGTTACGGGGAAGACAATGAGCAGTTCTTC; cdr3_aa: CASSYGEDNEQFF
v_call: TRBV6-2/TRBV6-3; clone_size: few; j_call: TRBJ1-2; d_call: -; cdr3_nt: TGTGCCAGCAGTTACCCGGTTGATCGACAGGACTATGGCTACACCTTC; cdr3_aa: CASSYPVDRQDYGYTF
v_call: TRBV7-8; clone_size: few; j_call: TRBJ1-5; d_call: TRBD1; cdr3_nt: TGTGCCAGCAGCCATACAGGGGGTAGCAATCAGCCCCAGCATTTT; cdr3_aa: CASSHTGGSNQPQHF
v_call: TRBV29-1; clone_size: many; j_call: TRBJ2-5; d_call: TRBD2; cdr3_nt: TGCAGCGTTGAAGAGTTTAGCGGGGTAGAGACCCAGTACTTC; cdr3_aa: CSVEEFSGVETQYF
v_call: TRBV30; clone_size: many; j_call: TRBJ1-5; d_call: -; cdr3_nt: TGTGCCTGGAGTGTGTGGGGCCAGCCCCAGCATTTT; cdr3_aa: CAWSVWGQPQHF
v_call: TRBV20-1; clone_size: -; j_call: TRBJ2-2; d_call: TRBD2; cdr3_nt: TGCAGTGCTAGGTCCCTAGCGGAGCTCACCGGGGAGCTGTTTTTT; cdr3_aa: CSARSLAELTGELFF
v_call: TRBV6-1; clone_size: -; j_call: TRBJ2-6; d_call: TRBD1; cdr3_nt: TGTGCCAGCAGGGGCCCTGACAGGGGGCTTTACTCTGGGGCCAACGTCCTGACTTTC; cdr3_aa: CASRGPDRGLYSGANVLTF
v_call: TRBV20-1; clone_size: -; j_call: TRBJ2-5; d_call: TRBD1; cdr3_nt: TGCAGTGCCACCCGGGACAGGGCACCCTTAGCCCCAGAGACCCAGTACTTC; cdr3_aa: CSATRDRAPLAPETQYF
v_call: TRBV27; clone_size: -; j_call: TRBJ2-1; d_call: TRBD2; cdr3_nt: TGTGCCAGCAGTTTATCGGCGGGAGGCTATGAGCAGTTCTTC; cdr3_aa: CASSLSAGGYEQFF
v_call: TRBV28; clone_size: many; j_call: TRBJ2-3; d_call: TRBD1; cdr3_nt: TGTGCCAGCAGCTATACAGGGGCCCCAGATACGCAGTATTTT; cdr3_aa: CASSYTGAPDTQYF
v_call: TRBV11-2; clone_size: many; j_call: TRBJ2-1; d_call: TRBD1; cdr3_nt: TGTGCCAGCAGCTCCCCGGGACAGGGATACAATGAGCAGTTCTTC; cdr3_aa: CASSSPGQGYNEQFF
v_call: TRBV28; clone_size: few; j_call: TRBJ2-7; d_call: TRBD1; cdr3_nt: TGTGCCAGCAGTTTTCCGAGGACAGGGCTGGACGAGCAGTACTTC; cdr3_aa: CASSFPRTGLDEQYF
v_call: TRBV12-3/TRBV12-4; clone_size: many; j_call: TRBJ2-4; d_call: -; cdr3_nt: TGTGCCAGCAGCCCCAAGGGGTGGACCAAAAACATTCAGTACTTC; cdr3_aa: CASSPKGWTKNIQYF
v_call: TRBV28; clone_size: -; j_call: TRBJ2-1; d_call: -; cdr3_nt: TGTGCCAGCAGTTTGACGTGGGGCCCCTACAATGAGCAGTTCTTC; cdr3_aa: CASSLTWGPYNEQFF